This TCR beta chain was recovered during a study of beta chain features in type 1 diabetes. The CDR3 covers 13 residues. Germline CDR1 reads GTSNPN; CDR2 reads SVGIG (reference sequence). With 2 bases clipped from V and 4 bases from J, the junction kept 4 bases outside the gene matches. Study findings and constraints: In all four CD4+ subsets, TCRB CDR3 length was significantly, moderately reduced in type 1 diabetes. Fewer insertions but more deletions were seen at VDJ junctions in type 1 diabetes patients.

Expressed TCRB transcripts were sequenced because the isolated RNA had all been reverse transcribed beforehand. Only in-frame clones appear in the TCRdb table, and some are missing; sequencing was by immunoSEQ multiplex PCR. The sample consists of around 180,000 clones, roughly 8% of them appearing once. There are a few counts of this clone. No antigen is known for it. The chain links TRBV30 to TRBJ1-1; 7 bases align to TRBD1. This clonotype was sampled from a man aged 18 to 29 with type 1 diabetes. Material: central memory CD4+ T cells from blood. This chain's CDR3 is CAWSRQGSTEAFF. In DNA form, the CDR3 reads TGTGCCTGGAGTAGACAGGGATCCACTGAAGCTTTCTTT. Complete variable domain (other parts from reference TRBV30 and TRBJ1-1): SQTIHQWPATLVQPVGSPLSLECTVEGTSNPNLYWYRQAAGRGLQLLFYSVGIGQISSEVPQNLSASRPQDRQFILSSKKLLLSDSGFYLCAWSRQGSTEAFFGQGTRLTVV.